The 16 T cell receptor beta chains below all came from one sample that was sequenced in a study of T-cell reconstitution after alpha-beta-depleted transplantation in children. TCRbeta library preparation incorporated unique molecular identifiers. TCRdb re-called the PCR reads with MiXCR, one entry per CDR3 protein. The sample carries about 900,000 distinct CDR3 sequences, about 30% recorded once. Sample: PBMCs, mostly from graft donor cells, taken 360 days after TCRalphabeta/CD19-depleted stem cell transplant. All receptors come from a boy under three years old who had a stem cell transplant for SCID, so the T cells may come from the graft donor.

This clonotype has just a few counts. The chain links TRBV7-9 to TRBJ2-5; D possibly corresponds to TRBD2 (7 bases). The CDR3 covers 12 residues. Trimming shortened V by 8 bases and J by 5 bases, and 12 bases separated the two germline ends. Per germline, CDR1 SEHNR and CDR2 FQNEAQ (reference sequence). The CDR3 DNA reads as TGTGCCAGCGGGGGGGCCACGGAGACCCAGTACTTC. Its translation: CASGGATETQYF.

In its sample, this clonotype was seen a few times. The chain carries TRBV21-1 and TRBJ2-5; the table's D call, TRBD2, was not checked against the DNA. TRBV21-1 is reported as a pseudogene. CDR3 length: 21 residues. CDR3 residues: CASSKSRRTSGGPVGQETQYF. The CDR3 nucleotides read TGTGCCAGCAGCAAAAGCCGCCGGACTAGCGGGGGGCCGGTGGGACAAGAGACCCAGTACTTC.

This clonotype came up a few times. The V and J genes are TRBV4-2 and TRBJ1-1; D unresolved. CDR3 length equals 12 residues. The V end lost 0 bases, the J end lost 12 bases, and 11 bases lay between the germline ends. In germline, CDR1 is LGHNA, CDR2 YNFKEQ. DNA of the CDR3: TGTGCCAGCAGCCAAGATTGGGCCAACCCTTTCTTT. Protein: CASSQDWANPFF.

There are a few counts of this clonotype. The V call is TRBV28, the J call TRBJ1-5; D gene ambiguous. Germline V gene lookup returns CDR1 MDHEN and CDR2 SYDVKM. CDR3 length: 17 residues. The ends were cut back, 3 bases at V and 0 bases at J, with 15 bases in the middle. For the CDR3, the DNA is TGTGCCAGCAGTTTGGTGAAGTCCACCTATAGCAATCAGCCCCAGCATTTT. Encoded protein: CASSLVKSTYSNQPQHF.

This chain connects TRBV20-1 to TRBJ1-1; 9 bases line up with TRBD1. The CDR3 totals 15 residues. The germline V gene has CDR1 DFQATT and CDR2 SNEGSKA (reference sequence). The trim removed 2 bases at V and 8 bases at J, leaving 12 bases unmatched. CDR3 in amino acids: CSARPSTGGRSEAFF. DNA of the CDR3: TGCAGTGCTAGACCCTCGACAGGGGGAAGGAGCGAAGCTTTCTTT.

The rearrangement joins TRBV5-1 to TRBJ1-1; perhaps TRBD1 as D (6 bases). The CDR3 spans 15 residues. Germline CDR1 reads SGHRS; CDR2 reads YFSETQ. V lost 0 bases, J lost 4 bases, and 13 bases lay in between. CDR3 bases: TGCGCCAGCAGCTTGGAAATGACAGGCTCCACTGAAGCTTTCTTT. Translating gives CASSLEMTGSTEAFF.

V is TRBV20-1 and J is TRBJ1-1; a weak D match, TRBD1 (6 bases). The ends were cut back, 7 bases at V and 3 bases at J, with 9 bases in the middle. Germline V gives CDR1 DFQATT, CDR2 SNEGSKA (reference sequence). The CDR3 sequence is 11 residues long. The chain's CDR3 is CSVDRHTEAFF. CDR3 DNA: TGCAGTGTGGACAGACACACTGAAGCTTTCTTT.

The V gene is TRBV6-5, the J gene TRBJ2-3, with a tentative D call TRBD2 (6 bases). Germline V gene sequence: CDR1 MNHEY, CDR2 SVGAGI. The CDR3 covers 16 residues. V was clipped by 2 bases and J by 1 base, with 13 bases between them. The DNA for the CDR3 is TGTGCCAGCAGTTACAAGGGACTTCTAGGCACAGATACGCAGTATTTT. Amino acid sequence: CASSYKGLLGTDTQYF.

This sequence joins TRBV20-1 and TRBJ2-2; 8 bases are shared with TRBD1. With 1 base clipped from V and 1 base from J, the junction kept 8 bases outside the gene matches. Germline CDR1 reads DFQATT; CDR2 reads SNEGSKA (reference sequence). The CDR3 contains 17 residues. The CDR3 reads CSARADPGQVNTGELFF. CDR3 nucleotides: TGCAGTGCTAGAGCGGATCCGGGACAGGTGAACACCGGGGAGCTGTTTTTT.

The chain recombines TRBV7-8 with TRBJ2-3; D is possibly TRBD2 (5 bases). The CDR3 totals 16 residues. In germline, CDR1 is SGHVS, CDR2 FQNEAQ. Trimming stripped 5 bases from V and 5 bases from J, with 20 bases between. CDR3 sequence: CASSPRGGGLLDTQYF. In DNA form, the CDR3 reads TGTGCCAGCAGCCCCCGCGGAGGCGGCCTCCTAGATACGCAGTATTTT.

This chain joins TRBV7-9 and TRBJ2-1, with D possibly matching TRBD2 (6 bases). This CDR3 contains 14 residues. CDR1 and CDR2 (germline): SEHNR, FQNEAQ (reference sequence). Trimming took off 9 bases at V and 3 bases at J, with 15 bases between the two ends. The CDR3, as DNA: TGTGCCAGTAATCCGGGGGTAGACTACAATGAGCAGTTCTTC. The encoded protein is CASNPGVDYNEQFF.

The CDR3 coding sequence is TGCGCCAGCAGCCGCGCCGGGACGGGGTTCCGCACAGATACGCAGTATTTT. This codes for CASSRAGTGFRTDTQYF. The V call is TRBV4-1, the J call TRBJ2-3, with D possibly called TRBD1 or TRBD2 (5 bases each). The CDR3 has 17 residues. Per germline, CDR1 MGHRA and CDR2 YSYEKL. V was pared by 4 bases and J by 1 base, with 18 bases between.

This clonotype has only a few counts. This rearrangement joins TRBV18 to TRBJ2-6; D not certain. CDR3 size: 15 residues. Germline CDR1 is KGHSH and CDR2 is LQKENI. V was shortened by 2 bases and J by 1 base, with 6 bases between the two germline ends. CDR3 amino acids: CASSPRPSGANVLTF. For the CDR3, the DNA is TGTGCCAGCTCACCAAGGCCATCTGGGGCCAACGTCCTGACTTTC.

This chain links TRBV20-1 with TRBJ2-7; 9 bases are a match to TRBD1. Trimming at V came to 4 bases and at J to 6 bases, leaving 4 bases not matched to a gene. The CDR3 is 12 amino acids. CDR1 and CDR2 (germline): DFQATT, SNEGSKA (reference sequence). The CDR3, as DNA: TGCAGTGCTACACCGGGACAGGGCGAGCAGTACTTC. Encoded protein: CSATPGQGEQYF.

This clonotype was detected a few times. The gene calls are TRBV20-1 and TRBJ2-7; weak D call: TRBD1 (6 bases). The germline V and J ends were trimmed by 0 bases and 3 bases, with 12 bases remaining between them. Germline CDR1 reads DFQATT; CDR2 reads SNEGSKA (reference sequence). The CDR3 is 14 amino acids. The CDR3: CSARDGETGYEQYF. Here the CDR3 DNA reads TGCAGTGCTAGAGATGGGGAGACAGGCTACGAGCAGTACTTC.

V usage is TRBV5-1 and J usage is TRBJ2-1; D is possibly TRBD2 (6 bases). The germline V gene encodes CDR1 SGHRS and CDR2 YFSETQ. The CDR3 extends over 15 amino acids. Trimming removed 4 bases from V and 2 bases from J, with 13 bases in between. CDR3 protein: CASSRRGGTYNEQFF. CDR3 nucleotide sequence: TGCGCCAGCAGCCGCCGGGGCGGGACCTACAATGAGCAGTTCTTC.